This TCR beta chain derives from a study of STAT3 mutations in large granular lymphocyte leukemia. Overall study context: More than half of T-LGLL patients received immunosuppressive therapy.

TCRbeta libraries averaged around 38,000 productive templates per sample. Clones were read by immunoSEQ multiplex PCR, and TCRdb kept only the in-frame ones, dropping some. Of roughly 2,500 clones listed, roughly three fifths were seen once; the top ten hold approximately 90%. This CDR3 is built from 10 residues. The V and J ends lost 6 bases and 2 bases respectively, with 2 bases between them. Germline V CDR1 and CDR2: KGHSH, LQKENI. Note on this clone: Its antigen is not identified.

Findings and limits, study-wide: Every T-cell large granular lymphocyte leukemia patient had at least one immunodominant TCR beta clonotype. Clonal expansion was inferred from samples taken at other timepoints.

The TCR comes from a man between 60 and 75 years old with T-cell large granular lymphocyte leukemia. Some clones in this sample may be carry-over from other donors' samples. V gene TRBV18 combines with J gene TRBJ2-7; D unclear. The sequenced sample was peripheral blood mononuclear cells. CDR3 residues: CASSPYEQYV. The CDR3 DNA reads as TGTGCCAGCTCTCCCTACGAGCAGTACGTC.